These 13 T cell receptor beta chains came from one sample sequenced in a study of OX40 agonist ivuxolimab in advanced cancers. Repertoires were generated with immunoSEQ multiplex PCR, while TCRdb's copy carries only in-frame clones and drops some. The sample lists 35,000 to 45,000 clones, around 84% occurring once. The sequences come from CD4+ or CD8+ T cells sorted from blood, collected in a trial of the OX40 agonist ivuxolimab. Receptors originate from an adult with an advanced solid tumor such as melanoma, head and neck, liver or kidney cancer.

V usage is TRBV5-1 and J usage is TRBJ2-5; the D gene is possibly TRBD2 (5 bases). The last part of the DNA fits TRBJ2-7 better; the J call may be wrong. CDR3 length: 16 amino acids. CDR1 and CDR2 from the germline V gene are SGHRS and YFSETQ. The CDR3 nucleotides read TGCGCCAGCAGCTTGGCCGGAATGGACTTACCCTACGAGCAGTACTTC. This gives the protein CASSLAGMDLPYEQYF.

The gene calls are TRBV14 and TRBJ2-7, with TRBD1 matching 7 bases. V shed 2 bases and J 6 bases; nucleotides not matched to a gene: 7. From germline, CDR1 is SGHDN and CDR2 FVKESK. The CDR3 length is 14 residues. CDR3 residues: CASSQIGTDSEQYF. The CDR3 nucleotides read TGTGCCAGCAGCCAAATAGGGACAGACAGCGAGCAGTACTTC.

The chain uses TRBV7-9 and TRBJ1-1, with no clear D. V lost 6 bases and J lost 0, with 14 bases in between. The length of the CDR3 is 15 residues. CDR1 and CDR2 from the germline V gene are SEHNR and FQNEAQ (reference sequence). The CDR3 loop reads CASRPREAVNTEAFF. CDR3 in DNA: TGTGCCAGCAGACCTCGTGAGGCGGTGAACACTGAAGCTTTCTTT.

About this clone itself: Other DNA sequences of this sample code for an identical CDR3. This chain connects TRBV19 to TRBJ2-1; TRBD1 is a possible D gene (5 bases). Germline loops: CDR1 LNHDA, CDR2 SQIVND (reference sequence). The V end was cut by 5 bases, the J end by 0 bases, with 11 bases between. The CDR3 runs to 15 residues. This CDR3 is CASSLDRSSYNEQFF. The CDR3 DNA reads TGTGCCAGTAGTCTCGACAGAAGCTCCTACAATGAGCAGTTCTTC.

The chain has TRBV2 and TRBJ1-2; 7 positions match TRBD1. Trimming at V came to 5 bases and at J to 8 bases, leaving 8 bases not matched to a gene. CDR3 length: 13 residues. Germline loops: CDR1 SNHLY, CDR2 FYNNEI. CDR3 residues: CASSIDREEGYTF. The CDR3 DNA reads as TGTGCCAGCAGTATAGACAGGGAGGAAGGCTACACCTTC.

This clone was detected once. This sequence joins TRBV5-6 and TRBJ1-1; no clear D. Trimming removed 0 bases from V and 11 bases from J, with 17 bases in between. The CDR3 runs 14 residues. Germline V gene data show CDR1 as SGHDT and CDR2 as YYEEEE. The CDR3, as DNA: TGTGCCAGCAGCTTGGTCCGGCACGGCAATGGGGCTTTCTTT. Translated, it gives CASSLVRHGNGAFF.

J is TRBJ2-3 and V is TRBV6-6, with unresolved D. Looked up from germline, CDR1 is MNHNY and CDR2 is SVGAGI (reference sequence). V lost 2 bases and J 2 bases, leaving 11 bases between the germline ends. The CDR3 length is 15 residues. CDR3 DNA: TGTGCCAGCAGTTACGGGGAATCCACCACAGATACGCAGTATTTT. Its protein is CASSYGESTTDTQYF.

The rearrangement links TRBV28 to TRBJ2-7; 8 bases map to TRBD1. The CDR3 contains 16 residues. Germline assignment: CDR1 MDHEN and CDR2 SYDVKM. The J segment lost 1 base and the V segment lost 4 bases, leaving 9 bases of the junction unmatched. CDR3 nucleotides: TGTGCCAGCAGTTCAACGACAGGGGTAGAATCCTACGAGCAGTACTTC. This encodes CASSSTTGVESYEQYF.

This clone has a single count. This chain uses TRBV7-9 with TRBJ1-5; perhaps TRBD1 as D (6 bases). The CDR3 is made up of 15 amino acids. Looked up from germline, CDR1 is SEHNR and CDR2 is FQNEAQ (reference sequence). V lost 5 bases and J lost 6, with 17 bases in between. CDR3 DNA sequence: TGTGCCAGCAGCCCGGACAGTCTAGTCGGTCAGCCCCAGCATTTT. This codes for CASSPDSLVGQPQHF.

The chain has TRBV5-4 and TRBJ1-4, with TRBD1 matching 7 bases. The junction had 5 bases not matched to a gene; V was cut back by 4 bases and J by 5 bases. The CDR3 runs 14 residues. Germline CDR1 and CDR2: SGHNT and YYREEE (reference sequence). This CDR3 reads CASSRDSFNEKLFF. The CDR3 bases are TGTGCCAGCAGCCGGGACAGCTTCAATGAAAAACTGTTTTTT.

This clone is a singleton in its sample. The chain recombines TRBV27 with TRBJ1-1; 9 nucleotides match TRBD1. After removal of 5 bases from V and 0 bases from J, the junction contained 16 bases not matched to a gene. The CDR3 extends over 19 amino acids. Looked up from germline, CDR1 is MNHEY and CDR2 is SMNVEV (reference sequence). CDR3 sequence (DNA): TGTGCCAGCAGTGGGACCTGGACAGGGGAGGCCCTTGTGAACACTGAAGCTTTCTTT. This gives the protein CASSGTWTGEALVNTEAFF.

The V call is TRBV19, the J call TRBJ1-5; D not resolved. Between the trimmed V and J ends, which lost 3 bases and 1 base, there was a span of 10 bases. The CDR3 has 15 amino acids. Germline assignment: CDR1 LNHDA and CDR2 SQIVND (reference sequence). DNA of the CDR3: TGTGCCAGTAGTATCTGGCAGGCCAGCAATCAGCCCCAGCATTTT. Its translation: CASSIWQASNQPQHF.

This clone was observed a single time. The rearrangement uses TRBV5-1 and TRBJ1-1; no reliable D call. The germline gives CDR1 SGHRS, CDR2 YFSETQ. The CDR3 spans 12 residues. V lost 0 bases and J lost 8, with 8 bases in between. The CDR3 DNA reads TGCGCCAGCAGCTTGGACGGGGTAGAAGCTTTCTTT. Its protein is CASSLDGVEAFF.